This T cell receptor (beta chain) was identified during a study of shared clonotypes between healthy human individuals. Study summary: Each donor contributed plates that comprised three CD4 naive, three CD4 memory, two CD8 naive and one CD8 memory.

Remarks on this clone: Its specificity is not known.

CDR3 size: 14 residues. V was cut by 5 bases and J by 5 bases, with 16 bases left in between. The germline CDR1 and CDR2 sequences are SGHVS and FQNEAQ. Healthy adults negative for HIV, lacking recent acute infections or vaccinations, served as donors. Clones were read by immunoSEQ multiplex PCR, and TCRdb kept only the in-frame ones, dropping some. The sample has under 2.5 million clones; 85% to 95% are singletons. Study-level findings and limits: Roughly 4.6% of naive CD4 clonotypes were common to several donors.

The sequence derives from a man younger than 35 in good health. Some clones in this sample may be carry-over from other donors' samples. The genes are TRBV7-8 and TRBJ2-7, with D perhaps matching TRBD1 (6 bases). Specimen: naive CD4+ T cells from PBMCs. The subset here: CD45RA+ positively selected. CDR3 coding DNA: TGTGCCAGCAGCGGGCGACAGGTTCGTCACGAGCAGTACTTC. It specifies CASSGRQVRHEQYF.